This TCR beta chain was captured by sequencing in a study of human T cells and chemical hapten exposure (dated by TCRdb to the early 2020s). Background on the whole study: For sensitization, 2% DPC in acetone was applied to a roughly 2 cm by roughly 2 cm area of upper inner arm skin. For TCR sequencing, blood came from 25 to 35 alopecia patients at anywhere from one to four time points (pre-sensitization, 2, 6 and 24 weeks). The mostly female patient cohort included alopecia areata with under or over 50% scalp involvement, alopecia totalis and alopecia universalis. Throughout the roughly 26-week study period, patients were also given weekly therapeutic DPC doses on the scalp. Patch tests used Finn chambers with 0.01% DPC on the upper back, scored after 6 days by International Contact Dermatitis Research Group standards. In alopecia patients, the study followed how the peripheral blood TCR repertoire changed in vivo over primary and secondary sensitization to diphenylcyclopropenone (DPC), a hapten. Blood samples were taken from patients before sensitization (week 0) and then at 2, 6 and about 24 weeks after DPC sensitization. The libraries were sequenced as a pool, and the TCR yield per sample differed mostly because of small variations in library volumes within the pool.

In regard to this clonotype: No cognate antigen has been identified for it. No much larger clone is present one base from it, and per-base qualities are unavailable.

Preparation of the library involved RACE. Sequencing instrument: NextSeq 500. During library preparation, unique molecular identifiers were attached to individual cDNA molecules so that TCRs could be counted in a quantitative, reproducible way. Each blood RNA sample was used to sequence both TCR alpha and TCR beta chains. Per the authors' processing: A median of around 96,000 TCRs per sample was observed, with a range of 23,224 to 690,600. The Decombinator software suite was used to annotate the V, J and CDR3 of the TCR reads. For PS versus PT1 abundance plots, all samples were subsampled to the same number of TCRs (28,000). TCRs were defined as expanded if absent before sensitization and observed at least eight times at the 2-week time point. In-frame beta chains were kept once TCRdb had trimmed the public reads at Q25 with fastp and called clones with MiXCR. Each entry is one CDR3 protein sequence, shown with its most common DNA and genes. TCRdb assigned the V and J calls; the authors' analysis was not used. This sample has approximately 400,000 distinct CDR3 sequences in its table, and about 4.8% of those were observed once. The top ten clonotypes cover under 3% of the sample.

The time point label on this specimen signifies: patch test 1, 2 weeks after DPC sensitization. The treatment or condition label of this sample denotes: therapeutic diphenylcyclopropenone sensitization with weekly scalp DPC. Blood at each patch-test visit was drawn before the patch test was applied. To be eligible, patients had to be aged 18 to 70, diagnosed with alopecia and judged suitable for DPC therapy, while pregnant patients were excluded. Total RNA was extracted from unfractionated whole blood collected in Tempus Blood RNA tubes. What the study reported, not specific to this receptor: Repeated subsampling changed both the strength of the expansion versus patch-test correlation and the threshold at which that correlation became significant. The number of TCRs above 1 in 1000 frequency did not change with DPC sensitization; there was no evidence of global repertoire structure alterations. The number of PT1 expanded TCRs positively correlated with patch test score, significant at thresholds 8, 16 and 32 but not 4. Compared with pre-sensitization or healthy control sets, expanded TCRs formed significantly more large CDR3 similarity clusters, which is consistent with antigen-driven responses. Alopecia, a presumed autoimmune disease, was present in all patients, so the immune response of the patients might differ from that of healthy individuals.

This specimen was whole blood, taken in connection with sensitization to the hapten diphenylcyclopropenone (DPC). This sequence originates from a woman between 45 and 65 years old with alopecia areata. Some clones in this sample may be carry-over from other donors' samples.

The nucleotide sequence reads as follows: TGTGCCAGCAGCTTAGGAGGGGGGTATGAAAAACTGTTTTTT. It codes for CASSLGGGYEKLFF. The chain is assembled from TRBV7-9 and TRBJ1-4; TRBD1 is a possible D gene, resting on 6 matching bases. V is pared back by 1 base and J by 6 bases, with 9 bases lying between the germline termini. CDR1 SEHNR and CDR2 FQNEAQ are derived from the germline V gene (reference sequence). The CDR3 starts with the cysteine, ends with the phenylalanine, and has 14 residues. The kept DNA is CDR3 alone, 42 bases in frame from the first base.